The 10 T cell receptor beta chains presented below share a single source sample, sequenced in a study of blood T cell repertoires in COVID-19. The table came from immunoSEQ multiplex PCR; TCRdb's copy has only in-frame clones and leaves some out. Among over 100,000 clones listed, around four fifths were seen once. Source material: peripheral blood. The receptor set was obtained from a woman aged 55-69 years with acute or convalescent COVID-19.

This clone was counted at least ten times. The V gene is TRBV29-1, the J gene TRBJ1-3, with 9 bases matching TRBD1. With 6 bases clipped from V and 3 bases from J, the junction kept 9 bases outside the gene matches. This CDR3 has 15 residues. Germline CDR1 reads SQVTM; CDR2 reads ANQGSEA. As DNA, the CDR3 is TGCAGCGTCGGTACAGGGGGCAGAGGTGGAAACACCATATATTTT. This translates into CSVGTGGRGGNTIYF.

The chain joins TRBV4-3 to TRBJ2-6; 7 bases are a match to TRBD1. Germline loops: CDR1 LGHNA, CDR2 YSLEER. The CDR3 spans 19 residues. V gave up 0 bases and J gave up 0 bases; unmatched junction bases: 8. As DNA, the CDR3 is TGCGCCAGCAGCCAAGATCTTAACAGGGGCTCCTCTGGGGCCAACGTCCTGACTTTC. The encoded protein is CASSQDLNRGSSGANVLTF.

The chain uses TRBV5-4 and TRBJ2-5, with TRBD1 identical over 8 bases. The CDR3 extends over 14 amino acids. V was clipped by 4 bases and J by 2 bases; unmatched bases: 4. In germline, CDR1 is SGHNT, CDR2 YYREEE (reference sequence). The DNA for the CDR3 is TGTGCCAGCAGCCAGGGGGCGGATCAAGAGACCCAGTACTTC. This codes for CASSQGADQETQYF.

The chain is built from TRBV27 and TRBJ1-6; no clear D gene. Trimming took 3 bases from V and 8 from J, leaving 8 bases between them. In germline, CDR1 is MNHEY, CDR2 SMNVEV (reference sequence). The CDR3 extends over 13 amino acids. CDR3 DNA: TGTGCCAGCAGTTTTTTTCTTGATTCACCCCTCCACTTT. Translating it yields CASSFFLDSPLHF.

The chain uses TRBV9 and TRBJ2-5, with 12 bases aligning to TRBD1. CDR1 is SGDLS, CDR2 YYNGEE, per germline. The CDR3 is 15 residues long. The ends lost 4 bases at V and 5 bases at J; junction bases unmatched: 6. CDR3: CASSLGTGGAETQYF. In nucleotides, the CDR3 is TGTGCCAGCAGCCTCGGGACAGGGGGCGCGGAGACCCAGTACTTC.

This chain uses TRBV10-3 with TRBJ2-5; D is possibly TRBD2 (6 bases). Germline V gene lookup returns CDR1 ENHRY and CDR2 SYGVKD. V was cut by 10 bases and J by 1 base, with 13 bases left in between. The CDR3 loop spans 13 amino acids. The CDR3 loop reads CATAGGAQETQYF. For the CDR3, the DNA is TGTGCCACCGCCGGAGGGGCCCAAGAGACCCAGTACTTC.

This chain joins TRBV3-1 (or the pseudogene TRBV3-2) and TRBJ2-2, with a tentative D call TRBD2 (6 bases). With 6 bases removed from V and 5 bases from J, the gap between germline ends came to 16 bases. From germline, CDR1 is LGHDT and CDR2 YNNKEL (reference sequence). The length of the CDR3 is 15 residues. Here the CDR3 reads CASRPPGVGTGELFF. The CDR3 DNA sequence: TGTGCCAGCAGACCTCCGGGAGTAGGAACCGGGGAGCTGTTTTTT.

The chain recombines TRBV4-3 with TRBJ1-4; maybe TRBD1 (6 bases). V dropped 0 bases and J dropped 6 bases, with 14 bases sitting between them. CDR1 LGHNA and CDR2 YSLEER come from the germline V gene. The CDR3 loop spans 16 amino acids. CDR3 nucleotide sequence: TGCGCCAGCAGCCAAGACCTCGGCAGGACAGATGAAAAACTGTTTTTT. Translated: CASSQDLGRTDEKLFF.

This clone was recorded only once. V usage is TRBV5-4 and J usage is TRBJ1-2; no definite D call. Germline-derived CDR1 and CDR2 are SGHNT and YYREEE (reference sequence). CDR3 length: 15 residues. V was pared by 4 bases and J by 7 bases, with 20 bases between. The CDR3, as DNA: TGTGCCAGCAGCCGATCTATGGAGAATATAGCTGGCTACACCTTC. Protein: CASSRSMENIAGYTF.

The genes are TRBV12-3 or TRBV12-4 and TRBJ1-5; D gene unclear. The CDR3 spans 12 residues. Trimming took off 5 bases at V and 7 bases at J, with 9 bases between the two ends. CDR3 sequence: CASSPPRQPQHF. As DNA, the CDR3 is TGTGCCAGCAGTCCCCCCCGGCAGCCCCAGCATTTT.